These 31 T cell receptor beta chains share one sample of origin, sequenced in a study of blood T cell repertoires in COVID-19. Data came from immunoSEQ multiplex PCR; TCRdb stores just in-frame clones and leaves some out. The sample carries 250,000 to 300,000 clones, 86% recorded once. The sample comprised peripheral blood. Receptors were obtained from a woman aged 25-40 years with active or convalescent COVID-19.

This clone was observed a handful of times. V is TRBV4-3 and J is TRBJ1-1; D ambiguous. Trimming removed 0 bases from V and 3 bases from J, with 8 bases in between. Germline V gene lookup returns CDR1 LGHNA and CDR2 YSLEER. This CDR3 region has 14 residues. The CDR3 reads CASSQDPGYTEAFF. The DNA for the CDR3 is TGCGCCAGCAGCCAAGATCCGGGGTACACTGAAGCTTTCTTT.

V is TRBV30 and J is TRBJ2-5; the match to TRBD2 covers 9 bases. V shed 0 bases and J 5 bases; nucleotides not matched to a gene: 4. The CDR3 extends over 14 amino acids. Germline loops: CDR1 GTSNPN, CDR2 SVGIG (reference sequence). The CDR3 sequence is CAWSVGGGDETQYF. Here the CDR3 DNA reads TGTGCCTGGAGTGTGGGCGGGGGGGACGAGACCCAGTACTTC. The full variable domain, its missing parts supplied by reference TRBV30 and TRBJ2-5, is SQTIHQWPATLVQPVGSPLSLECTVEGTSNPNLYWYRQAAGRGLQLLFYSVGIGQISSEVPQNLSASRPQDRQFILSSKKLLLSDSGFYLCAWSVGGGDETQYFGPGTRLLVL.

The chain is built from TRBV28 and TRBJ2-5; D may be TRBD1 (6 bases). V lost 8 bases, J lost 5 bases, and 12 bases lay in between. The CDR3 is made up of 12 amino acids. Germline V lookup: CDR1 MDHEN, CDR2 SYDVKM. CDR3 nucleotides: TGTGCCAGCGGCAGGGGCCTGGAGACCCAGTACTTC. Its translation is CASGRGLETQYF.

The chain recombines TRBV14 with TRBJ2-1; no reliable D call. Germline CDR1 SGHDN, CDR2 FVKESK. Trimming took off 1 base at V and 3 bases at J, with 10 bases between the two ends. This CDR3 has 15 residues. As DNA, the CDR3 is TGTGCCAGCAGCCAAGCGCCAGATGGCTACAATGAGCAGTTCTTC. Its protein product is CASSQAPDGYNEQFF.

The rearrangement links TRBV9 to TRBJ2-5; 8 nucleotides line up with TRBD1. V gave up 0 bases and J gave up 5 bases; unmatched junction bases: 3. In germline, CDR1 is SGDLS, CDR2 YYNGEE. This CDR3 spans 14 amino acids. CDR3 nucleotide sequence: TGTGCCAGCAGCGTAGCCAGGGGGCAGGAGACCCAGTACTTC. This gives the protein CASSVARGQETQYF.

V usage is TRBV5-1 and J usage is TRBJ1-6; 8 bases match TRBD1. The CDR3 runs to 15 residues. Germline CDR1 reads SGHRS; CDR2 reads YFSETQ. J gave up 9 bases and V 3 bases, and 8 bases lay outside the gene matches. CDR3 region: CASSSTTGVGSPLHF. The CDR3 DNA reads as TGCGCCAGCAGCTCAACGACAGGGGTAGGTTCACCCCTCCACTTT.

The rearrangement links TRBV3-1 (or the pseudogene TRBV3-2) to TRBJ2-7, with 7 bases that match TRBD2. The CDR3 has 14 amino acids. V was pared by 2 bases and J by 4 bases, with 5 bases of the junction left unmatched. Looked up from germline, CDR1 is LGHDT and CDR2 is YNNKEL (reference sequence). The CDR3 reads CASSQNLGGYEQYF. The CDR3 DNA sequence: TGTGCCAGCAGCCAAAATTTGGGGGGGTACGAGCAGTACTTC.

This clone came up once. This chain uses TRBV27 with TRBJ1-5; D uncertain. CDR1 is MNHEY and CDR2 is SMNVEV in the germline V gene (reference sequence). The CDR3 consists of 12 residues. The V gene lost 6 bases and the J gene lost 2 bases, with 5 bases spanning the gap. The CDR3 is CASRAGNQPQHF. The CDR3 nucleotides read TGTGCCAGCAGGGCTGGCAATCAGCCCCAGCATTTT.

This clone has only one observation. The V call is TRBV7-9, the J call TRBJ2-1, with 7 bases that match TRBD1. From germline, CDR1 is SEHNR and CDR2 FQNEAQ (reference sequence). Losses at the gene ends were 1 base for V and 3 bases for J; bases not matched to a gene: 6. The CDR3 runs to 16 residues. The CDR3 sequence is CASSLESRQGYNEQFF. CDR3 bases: TGTGCCAGCAGCTTAGAATCCCGACAGGGCTACAATGAGCAGTTCTTC.

The rearrangement joins TRBV9 to TRBJ1-1, with a weak D call TRBD1 (6 bases). Germline loops: CDR1 SGDLS, CDR2 YYNGEE. V lost 5 bases, J lost 5 bases, and 16 bases lay in between. There are 14 residues in the CDR3. The DNA for the CDR3 is TGTGCCAGCAGTGCCCAGGGGTGGGGGACTGAAGCTTTCTTT. Translating it yields CASSAQGWGTEAFF.

In its sample, this clone was seen once. The gene calls are TRBV30 and TRBJ1-1; no clear D. There are 10 residues in the CDR3. V was cut by 6 bases and J by 6 bases, with 8 bases left in between. CDR1 is GTSNPN and CDR2 is SVGIG in the germline V gene (reference sequence). In DNA form, the CDR3 reads TGTGCCTGTAATCGGGCTGAAGCTTTCTTT. Its translation: CACNRAEAFF.

This clone was recorded only once. DNA for the CDR3: TGTGCCAGCAGCAACCTAGTTCAGAACCCCCAATCGGATGGCTACACCTTC. It codes for CASSNLVQNPQSDGYTF. The J gene is TRBJ1-2, the V gene TRBV21-1. TRBV21-1 is an annotated pseudogene. This CDR3 contains 17 residues.

The J gene is TRBJ2-1, the V gene TRBV25-1; tentative D call: TRBD1 (5 bases). CDR3 length: 16 amino acids. The germline V and J ends were trimmed by 4 bases and 6 bases, with 19 bases remaining between them. Germline lookup yields CDR1 MGHDK and CDR2 SYGVNS. The CDR3 sequence is CASSATRAQEFNEQFF. Written as DNA, the CDR3 is TGTGCCAGCAGTGCGACCAGGGCACAGGAATTCAATGAGCAGTTCTTC.

This chain connects TRBV7-6 to TRBJ2-2; 9 bases agree with TRBD2. The germline V gene encodes CDR1 SGHVS and CDR2 FNYEAQ. This CDR3 has 18 amino acids. Trimming cost V 3 bases and J 3 bases; bases outside gene matches: 11. The CDR3 bases are TGTGCCAGCAGCTTTGTAGCGGGGGTTCCCGGCTACACCGGGGAGCTGTTTTTT. It specifies CASSFVAGVPGYTGELFF.

The genes are TRBV20-1 and TRBJ2-7; 8 bases are shared with TRBD2. J was trimmed by 3 bases and V by 3 bases; bases with no gene match: 13. The CDR3 loop spans 16 amino acids. CDR1 is DFQATT, CDR2 SNEGSKA, per germline (reference sequence). The CDR3 loop reads CSASRSGGGQNYEQYF. The CDR3 DNA reads as TGCAGTGCTAGTCGGTCGGGAGGGGGGCAAAACTACGAGCAGTACTTC.

This chain joins TRBV29-1 and TRBJ2-7; a weak D match, TRBD1 (5 bases). The CDR3 runs 13 residues. With 4 bases removed from V and 6 bases from J, the gap between germline ends came to 16 bases. Looked up from germline, CDR1 is SQVTM and CDR2 is ANQGSEA. The CDR3 nucleotides are TGCAGCGTTGGAGCCCAGGGTAAGGGCGAGCAGTACTTC. The encoded protein is CSVGAQGKGEQYF.

This rearrangement joins TRBV18 to TRBJ1-3, with D perhaps TRBD1 (5 bases). The CDR3 loop spans 18 amino acids. V lost 2 bases and J 0 bases, leaving 17 bases between the germline ends. Germline assignment: CDR1 KGHSH and CDR2 LQKENI. For the CDR3, the DNA is TGTGCCAGCTCACCAGAGGATCCGGGACTGGGCTCTGGAAACACCATATATTTT. Residues: CASSPEDPGLGSGNTIYF.

This chain connects TRBV19 to TRBJ1-6, with 8 nucleotides matching TRBD1. Germline V lookup: CDR1 LNHDA, CDR2 SQIVND (reference sequence). The CDR3 totals 16 residues. V dropped 5 bases and J dropped 7; count of bases not matched to a gene: 10. This CDR3 reads CASSPIDRGRNSPLHF. The CDR3 DNA is TGTGCCAGTAGTCCGATAGACAGGGGACGAAATTCACCCCTCCACTTT.

The sample holds one count of this clone. This chain links TRBV29-1 with TRBJ2-7, with 7 positions matching TRBD1. This CDR3 spans 11 amino acids. J gave up 4 bases and V 7 bases, and 4 bases lay outside the gene matches. Germline V gives CDR1 SQVTM, CDR2 ANQGSEA. The CDR3 reads CSAKTGYEQYF. In DNA form, the CDR3 reads TGCAGCGCCAAGACAGGGTACGAGCAGTACTTC.

This clone was counted once. CDR3 sequence reads: CASSLQGATQYF. Here the CDR3 DNA reads TGTGCCAGCAGTTTACAGGGTGCGACCCAGTACTTC. The genes are TRBV12-3 or TRBV12-4 and TRBJ2-5; tentative D call: TRBD1 (5 bases). Deletions cut 2 bases from V and 7 bases from J, with 8 bases between. This CDR3 is built from 12 residues.

The count of this clone is one. The chain recombines TRBV5-1 with TRBJ1-1, with 8 bases identical to TRBD1. J gave up 4 bases and V 4 bases, and 6 bases lay outside the gene matches. CDR1 and CDR2 (germline): SGHRS, YFSETQ. The CDR3 runs to 14 residues. CDR3 nucleotides: TGCGCCAGCAGCCGAGGACAGGGCTCCACTGAAGCTTTCTTT. Translated, it gives CASSRGQGSTEAFF.

This clone appeared a single time. Germline is not matched at one junction end, which may reflect a read error. The CDR3 spells CASSQGQGSNF. CDR3 DNA sequence: TGTGCCAGCAGCCAGGGACAGGGTTCGAACTTC. The V gene is TRBV7-8, the J gene TRBJ2-7; 9 bases align to TRBD1. Germline CDR1 is SGHVS and CDR2 is FQNEAQ. The CDR3 has 11 amino acids.

J is TRBJ1-1 and V is TRBV5-3; 7 bases fit TRBD1. TRBV5-3 is annotated as an ORF whose role is uncertain. V shed 1 base, J shed 5 bases, and the junction held 8 bases outside the gene matches. This CDR3 is built from 15 residues. The DNA of the CDR3 is TGTGCCAGAAGCTTGCTGACAGGGAAAGATACTGAAGCTTTCTTT. This sequence encodes CARSLLTGKDTEAFF.

The rearrangement joins TRBV28 to TRBJ1-5; D is possibly TRBD1 (6 bases). V was trimmed by 11 bases and J by 1 base, leaving 21 bases between them. Germline CDR1 MDHEN, CDR2 SYDVKM. The CDR3 is 16 amino acids. The CDR3 protein is CAARNRAGGSNQPQHF. CDR3 DNA sequence: TGTGCCGCTAGGAACAGGGCAGGCGGAAGCAATCAGCCCCAGCATTTT. The variable domain in full, with the rest retrieved from reference TRBV28 and TRBJ1-5, is DVKVTQSSRYLVKRTGEKVFLECVQDMDHENMFWYRQDPGLGLRLIYFSYDVKMKEKGDIPEGYSVSREKKERFSLILESASTNQTSMYLCAARNRAGGSNQPQHFGDGTRLSIL.

Points on this clone: This same CDR3 is encoded by further DNA sequences in the sample. This chain connects TRBV7-9 to TRBJ2-7; D may be TRBD2 (6 bases). CDR3 size: 14 residues. V lost 5 bases and J 1 base, leaving 12 bases between the germline ends. Germline V gives CDR1 SEHNR, CDR2 FQNEAQ (reference sequence). The CDR3 is CASSLSGSSYEQYF. The CDR3 bases are TGTGCCAGCAGCCTAAGCGGGTCATCCTACGAGCAGTACTTC.

CDR3 region: CAIAKENKQGGGYEQYF. The DNA for the CDR3 is TGTGCCATCGCAAAAGAAAACAAACAGGGTGGTGGCTACGAGCAGTACTTC. V is TRBV6-9 and J is TRBJ2-7; possible D gene TRBD1, 6 bases. The ends were cut back, 10 bases at V and 3 bases at J, with 28 bases in the middle. There are 17 residues in the CDR3. CDR1 and CDR2 from the germline V gene are MNHGY and SVAAGI.

The chain links TRBV4-3 to TRBJ1-4; 11 bases line up with TRBD1. The CDR3 is 15 amino acids. CDR1 is LGHNA, CDR2 YSLEER, per germline. The V gene end was trimmed by 8 bases and the J gene end by 8 bases; junction bases not matched to a gene: 10. The CDR3: CASGDPGQGGEKLFF. CDR3 bases: TGCGCCAGCGGCGATCCGGGACAGGGGGGGGAAAAACTGTTTTTT.

The J gene is TRBJ2-3, the V gene TRBV7-8; 8 bases match TRBD1. Losses at the gene ends were 5 bases for V and 5 bases for J; bases not matched to a gene: 3. CDR3 size: 13 residues. In germline, CDR1 is SGHVS, CDR2 FQNEAQ. CDR3 sequence: CASSPRGRDTQYF. The CDR3 bases are TGTGCCAGCAGCCCCAGGGGGCGAGATACGCAGTATTTT.

The chain recombines TRBV25-1 with TRBJ1-6; D is unresolved. V lost 3 bases, J lost 9 bases, and 6 bases lay in between. Germline values: CDR1 MGHDK, CDR2 SYGVNS. CDR3 length: 12 amino acids. CDR3 nucleotides: TGTGCCAGCAGTGACGGAGTTTCACCCCTCCACTTT. Its protein product is CASSDGVSPLHF.

The chain couples TRBV6-2 or TRBV6-3 to TRBJ1-1; tentative D call: TRBD1 (6 bases). V lost 4 bases and J 3 bases, leaving 15 bases between the germline ends. This CDR3 is 15 amino acids long. Germline V gene sequence: CDR1 MNHEY, CDR2 SVGEGT. This CDR3 is CASSSTQNRDTEAFF. The CDR3 DNA reads TGTGCCAGCAGTTCGACGCAAAACAGGGACACTGAAGCTTTCTTT.

This chain links TRBV2 with TRBJ2-1; possible D gene TRBD1, 6 bases. Germline CDR1 and CDR2: SNHLY and FYNNEI. With 4 bases removed from V and 3 bases from J, the gap between germline ends came to 13 bases. The CDR3 covers 15 residues. CDR3 sequence: CASSADSTHYNEQFF. The CDR3 DNA follows: TGTGCCAGCAGTGCGGACAGCACTCACTACAATGAGCAGTTCTTC. The full variable domain, completed using reference TRBV2 and TRBJ2-1, is EPEVTQTPSHQVTQMGQEVILRCVPISNHLYFYWYRQILGQKVEFLVSFYNNEISEKSEIFDDQFSVERPDGSNFTLKIRSTKLEDSAMYFCASSADSTHYNEQFFGPGTRLTVL.